The 16 T cell receptor beta chains in this list originate from one sample, sequenced in a study of blood T cell repertoires in COVID-19 (dated by TCRdb to the early 2020s). Libraries were built with the immunoSEQ multiplex PCR assay. The table comes from immuneACCESS by way of TCRdb, which keeps in-frame sequences with V and J called. Part of the clones is missing from these tables; in studies checked, under half for an unresolved V gene and the rest for unknown reasons. The sample records 300,000 to 450,000 clones, 85% of which are singletons. Of the sample, more than 3% falls within the top ten clones. What was sequenced was peripheral blood. The source is a woman aged 18-35 years with acute or convalescent COVID-19.

This chain connects TRBV6-5 to TRBJ2-7; a possible D gene is TRBD1 (5 bases). Germline lookup yields CDR1 MNHEY and CDR2 SVGAGI. V was shortened by 6 bases and J by 6 bases, with 15 bases between the two germline ends. The length of the CDR3 is 13 residues. CDR3 protein: CASSPNRPGEQYF. In DNA, the CDR3 is TGTGCCAGCAGCCCGAACAGGCCTGGCGAGCAGTACTTC.

The chain joins TRBV28 to TRBJ1-4; D possibly corresponds to TRBD1 (6 bases). The CDR3 totals 16 residues. In germline, CDR1 is MDHEN, CDR2 SYDVKM. Trimming took 4 bases from V and 0 from J, leaving 12 bases between them. The CDR3 coding sequence is TGTGCCAGCAGTTCCCCAGGGGATGCAACTAATGAAAAACTGTTTTTT. This translates into CASSSPGDATNEKLFF.

The chain has TRBV11-2 and TRBJ2-7, with a possible D match to TRBD2 (6 bases). The CDR3 is 15 residues long. V was cut by 7 bases and J by 8 bases, with 24 bases left in between. Germline V CDR1 and CDR2: SGHAT, FQNNGV. DNA of the CDR3: TGTGCCAGCACCCCCTCCGGGACTCCCCCCACACAGCAGTACTTC. This translates into CASTPSGTPPTQQYF. The full variable domain, rest sourced from reference TRBV11-2 and TRBJ2-7, is EAGVAQSPRYKIIEKRQSVAFWCNPISGHATLYWYQQILGQGPKLLIQFQNNGVVDDSQLPKDRFSAERLKGVDSTLKIQPAKLEDSAVYLCASTPSGTPPTQQYFGPGTRLTVT.

The rearrangement uses TRBV19 and TRBJ2-5; 9 bases agree with TRBD1. Germline CDR1 LNHDA, CDR2 SQIVND (reference sequence). This CDR3 is 16 amino acids long. The V gene end was trimmed by 5 bases and the J gene end by 5 bases; junction bases not matched to a gene: 12. CDR3 coding DNA: TGTGCCAGTAGTCAGACCGGGACAGGGCTCGAGGAGACCCAGTACTTC. Residues: CASSQTGTGLEETQYF. The full variable domain, with the rest looked up from reference TRBV19 and TRBJ2-5, is DGGITQSPKYLFRKEGQNVTLSCEQNLNHDAMYWYRQDPGQGLRLIYYSQIVNDFQKGDIAEGYSVSREKKESFPLTVTSAQKNPTAFYLCASSQTGTGLEETQYFGPGTRLLVL.

CDR3 nucleotide sequence: TGTGCCAGCAGTTTTTACGGGGAGTTTCAGCCCCAGCATTTT. It yields the protein CASSFYGEFQPQHF. The chain couples TRBV28 to TRBJ1-5; D is unresolved. CDR3 size: 14 residues. Trimming took 3 bases from V and 6 from J, leaving 12 bases between them. Germline loops: CDR1 MDHEN, CDR2 SYDVKM.

The chain is built from TRBV5-5 and TRBJ1-2; 7 bases match TRBD1. Germline values: CDR1 SGHKS, CDR2 YYEKEE (reference sequence). There are 18 residues in the CDR3. V trimming: 0 bases; J trimming: 7 bases; junction bases outside the gene matches: 18. The DNA of the CDR3 is TGTGCCAGCAGCTTGGACCTCTTGGTTCGACAGGGAAGTTTTGGCTACACCTTC. Translated: CASSLDLLVRQGSFGYTF.

The genes are TRBV27 and TRBJ1-6; 7 bases map to TRBD1. Unmatched junction bases numbered 4, after V lost 8 bases and J lost 6 bases. The germline gives CDR1 MNHEY, CDR2 SMNVEV (reference sequence). The CDR3 has 13 amino acids. The CDR3 nucleotides are TGTGCCAGCGCAAGGGGGCTTAATTCACCCCTCCACTTT. It codes for CASARGLNSPLHF.

This clone was observed a few times. The J gene is TRBJ2-7, the V gene TRBV7-9; possibly TRBD2 for D (7 bases). The CDR3 contains 13 residues. Germline V lookup: CDR1 SEHNR, CDR2 FQNEAQ (reference sequence). Trimming shortened V by 1 base and J by 6 bases, and 10 bases separated the two germline ends. The CDR3 DNA sequence: TGTGCCAGCAGCTTAGGGGGGGGGCCCGAGCAGTACTTC. This gives the protein CASSLGGGPEQYF.

The chain carries TRBV27 and TRBJ2-5, with 8 bases that match TRBD1. This CDR3 spans 15 amino acids. The germline V gene encodes CDR1 MNHEY and CDR2 SMNVEV (reference sequence). With 6 bases clipped from V and 1 base from J, the junction kept 7 bases outside the gene matches. CDR3 amino acids: CASRSGQGPQETQYF. The CDR3 region has the DNA TGTGCCAGCAGATCCGGACAGGGTCCCCAAGAGACCCAGTACTTC.

The chain has TRBV6-5 and TRBJ1-2; TRBD1 matches at 10 bases. V shed 2 bases and J 1 base; nucleotides not matched to a gene: 1. CDR1 is MNHEY and CDR2 is SVGAGI in the germline V gene. The CDR3 extends over 15 amino acids. The CDR3 nucleotides are TGTGCCAGCAGTTACGGGACAGGGGTTAACTATGGCTACACCTTC. Translation: CASSYGTGVNYGYTF.

The chain is built from TRBV9 and TRBJ1-3; 8 bases align to TRBD1. Per germline, CDR1 SGDLS and CDR2 YYNGEE. The CDR3 extends over 13 amino acids. V lost 6 bases to trimming and J lost 4 bases; unmatched junction nucleotides: 3. CDR3 sequence (DNA): TGTGCCAGCACAGGGGGCTCCGGAAACACCATATATTTT. Its protein product is CASTGGSGNTIYF.

The rearrangement links TRBV6-6 to TRBJ2-7, with D possibly being TRBD2 (6 bases). Germline V gene lookup returns CDR1 MNHNY and CDR2 SVGAGI (reference sequence). V was trimmed by 2 bases and J by 7 bases, leaving 12 bases between them. The CDR3 sequence is 13 residues long. Written as DNA, the CDR3 is TGTGCCAGCAGTTACAGGCGGGACCGGGAGCAGTACTTC. It is translated as CASSYRRDREQYF.

The rearrangement uses TRBV7-2 and TRBJ2-2; 7 nucleotides align to TRBD2. Unmatched junction bases numbered 5, after V lost 1 base and J lost 6 bases. This CDR3 has 15 residues. Germline V gene data show CDR1 as SGHTA and CDR2 as FQGNSA. CDR3 in amino acids: CASSLDGRAAGELFF. The CDR3 DNA is TGTGCCAGCAGCTTAGATGGGAGGGCCGCCGGGGAGCTGTTTTTT.

This chain uses TRBV5-1 with TRBJ1-1; D not certain. This CDR3 contains 13 residues. V was shortened by 0 bases and J by 6 bases, with 9 bases between the two germline ends. The germline V gene has CDR1 SGHRS and CDR2 YFSETQ. This CDR3 is CASSLVGQPEAFF. The CDR3 DNA sequence: TGCGCCAGCAGCTTGGTTGGGCAGCCTGAAGCTTTCTTT.

This chain's CDR3 is CATSDPGQPNQPQHF. The CDR3 nucleotides are TGTGCCACCAGTGATCCAGGACAGCCCAATCAGCCCCAGCATTTT. V gene TRBV24-1 combines with J gene TRBJ1-5, with D possibly matching TRBD1 (6 bases). The V gene lost 3 bases and the J gene lost 3 bases, with 11 bases spanning the gap. The CDR3 covers 15 residues. In germline, CDR1 is KGHDR, CDR2 SFDVKD.

This rearrangement joins TRBV30 to TRBJ2-5; TRBD2 matches at 7 bases. The J segment lost 9 bases and the V segment lost 3 bases, leaving 13 bases of the junction unmatched. From germline, CDR1 is GTSNPN and CDR2 SVGIG (reference sequence). This CDR3 contains 14 residues. This CDR3 reads CAWRAKTSSTAQYF. DNA for the CDR3: TGTGCCTGGAGGGCTAAGACTAGCTCCACTGCCCAGTACTTC.